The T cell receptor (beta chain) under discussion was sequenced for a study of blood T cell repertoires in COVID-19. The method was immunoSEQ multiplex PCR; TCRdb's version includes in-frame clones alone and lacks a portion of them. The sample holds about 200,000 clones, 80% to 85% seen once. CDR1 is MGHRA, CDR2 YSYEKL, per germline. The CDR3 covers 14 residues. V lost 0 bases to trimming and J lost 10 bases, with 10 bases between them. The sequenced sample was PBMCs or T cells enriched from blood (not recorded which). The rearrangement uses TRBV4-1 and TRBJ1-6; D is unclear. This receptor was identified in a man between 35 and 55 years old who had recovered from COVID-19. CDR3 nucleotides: TGCGCCAGCAGCCAAGAGAGGGCGGGATCACCCCTCCACTTT. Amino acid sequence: CASSQERAGSPLHF.